The next 12 T cell receptor beta chains were all read from a single sample in a study of cytomegalovirus exposure and HLA in healthy donors. The PCR ran on 60 Vbeta and 13 Jbeta primers. Clones were read by immunoSEQ multiplex PCR, and TCRdb kept only the in-frame ones, dropping some. The profile shows more than 120,000 clones, 82% of them singletons. The material sequenced was PBMCs. The source of these receptors is a male donor in good health and CMV-seronegative.

The chain combines TRBV6-5 with TRBJ1-1, with TRBD1 as a possible D gene (5 bases). V dropped 2 bases and J dropped 1 base, with 5 bases sitting between them. The length of the CDR3 is 13 residues. Germline lookup yields CDR1 MNHEY and CDR2 SVGAGI. The CDR3 DNA reads as TGTGCCAGCAGTTACAGGGGGAACACTGAAGCTTTCTTT. As protein: CASSYRGNTEAFF.

J is TRBJ2-3 and V is TRBV18; TRBD2 agrees at 7 bases. Trimming took 4 bases from V and 0 from J; bases not matched to a gene: 1. The CDR3 covers 14 residues. Germline V gene sequence: CDR1 KGHSH, CDR2 LQKENI. The DNA of the CDR3 is TGTGCCAGCTCACTAGCGGGCAGCACAGATACGCAGTATTTT. Residues: CASSLAGSTDTQYF.

This chain uses TRBV27 with TRBJ2-7; TRBD2 is a possible D gene (6 bases). This CDR3 contains 12 residues. The V end lost 3 bases, the J end lost 4 bases, and 7 bases lay between the germline ends. Germline assignment: CDR1 MNHEY and CDR2 SMNVEV (reference sequence). The CDR3 sequence: CASSFRGYEQYF. In DNA form, the CDR3 reads TGTGCCAGCAGTTTTCGGGGGTACGAGCAGTACTTC.

CDR3 sequence reads: CSAGQLLETQYF. The CDR3 DNA reads TGCAGCGCCGGACAGTTGTTAGAGACCCAGTACTTC. The J gene is TRBJ2-5, the V gene TRBV29-1, with D tentatively TRBD1 (6 bases). This CDR3 has 12 amino acids. V was trimmed by 7 bases and J by 4 bases, leaving 13 bases between them. The germline gives CDR1 SQVTM, CDR2 ANQGSEA.

The chain employs TRBV5-4 and TRBJ2-7; 7 nucleotides agree with TRBD1. V shed 4 bases and J 4 bases; nucleotides not matched to a gene: 11. The CDR3 length is 15 residues. CDR1 and CDR2 from the germline V gene are SGHNT and YYREEE (reference sequence). CDR3 nucleotides: TGTGCCAGCAGCCGAGGGGGCGCACCGCGGTACGAGCAGTACTTC. This translates into CASSRGGAPRYEQYF.

This clone was observed a handful of times. The V and J genes are TRBV4-3 and TRBJ2-4; maybe TRBD2 (6 bases). The ends were cut back, 0 bases at V and 0 bases at J, with 18 bases in the middle. The CDR3 is made up of 19 amino acids. Germline V lookup: CDR1 LGHNA, CDR2 YSLEER. The CDR3 here is CASSQDMTAGTIAKNIQYF. As DNA, the CDR3 is TGCGCCAGCAGCCAAGATATGACAGCGGGTACGATAGCCAAAAACATTCAGTACTTC.

This clone was picked up one time. The chain has TRBV11-1 and TRBJ2-5; 10 positions match TRBD2. The CDR3 spans 15 residues. V shed 6 bases, J shed 4 bases, and the junction held 8 bases outside the gene matches. CDR1 and CDR2 from the germline V gene are SGHAT and FQDESV (reference sequence). The CDR3 bases are TGTGCCAGCAGTTCCCTAGCGGGAGACGGAGAGACCCAGTACTTC. Protein: CASSSLAGDGETQYF.

The table lists this clone with a few counts. The chain links TRBV30 to TRBJ2-1; 10 positions agree with TRBD2. V shed 5 bases, J shed 2 bases, and the junction held 6 bases outside the gene matches. The germline V gene encodes CDR1 GTSNPN and CDR2 SVGIG (reference sequence). The CDR3 extends over 15 amino acids. The CDR3 loop reads CAWATSGAPYNEQFF. CDR3 bases: TGTGCCTGGGCCACTAGCGGGGCCCCCTACAATGAGCAGTTCTTC.

The chain links TRBV9 to TRBJ1-2; D unresolved. V shed 4 bases and J shed 0 bases, with 10 bases lying between them. This CDR3 is 14 amino acids long. Germline CDR1 reads SGDLS; CDR2 reads YYNGEE. The CDR3 nucleotides read TGTGCCAGCAGCCCCTACGCCCCTAACTATGGCTACACCTTC. Its translation is CASSPYAPNYGYTF. Variable domain in full (rest from reference TRBV9 and TRBJ1-2): DSGVTQTPKHLITATGQRVTLRCSPRSGDLSVYWYQQSLDQGLQFLIQYYNGEERAKGNILERFSAQQFPDLHSELNLSSLELGDSALYFCASSPYAPNYGYTFGSGTRLTVV.

Only a few counts were recorded for this clone. The J gene is TRBJ1-5, the V gene TRBV9, with 7 positions matching TRBD1. Losses at the gene ends were 0 bases for V and 5 bases for J; bases not matched to a gene: 5. The CDR3 length is 15 residues. Germline V lookup: CDR1 SGDLS, CDR2 YYNGEE. The CDR3 loop is CASSVGAGGYQPQHF. The CDR3 DNA sequence: TGTGCCAGCAGCGTAGGGGCAGGGGGGTATCAGCCCCAGCATTTT.

The rearrangement uses TRBV6-5 and TRBJ1-3; D not certain. Germline V gene lookup returns CDR1 MNHEY and CDR2 SVGAGI. The V end lost 2 bases, the J end lost 2 bases, and 10 bases lay between the germline ends. CDR3 length: 15 amino acids. CDR3 sequence (DNA): TGTGCCAGCAGTTACGGGCTGATTACTGGAAACACCATATATTTT. Its translation: CASSYGLITGNTIYF.

V is TRBV20-1 and J is TRBJ1-2; D is unclear. Trimming took off 6 bases at V and 4 bases at J, with 9 bases between the two ends. From germline, CDR1 is DFQATT and CDR2 SNEGSKA (reference sequence). The CDR3 is 11 amino acids. CDR3 nucleotides: TGCAGTGCAGCAGACATCTATGGCTACACCTTC. It encodes CSAADIYGYTF.